This T cell receptor (beta chain) was captured by sequencing in a study of read filtering for tumor transcriptome and immune sequencing (dated by TCRdb to 2019 to 2021). Study-wide context: The cohort was composed of approximately 17 male and over 13 female patients, with a mean age of 65.9 years and an age range of about 40 to 90. By revised international staging, 8 or 9 patients were R-ISS I, roughly 17 were R-ISS II and 6 or 7 were R-ISS III. After DNase treatment, whole-transcriptome libraries were prepared using the TruSeq RNA Access Library Prep Kit. TCR-region mapped reads per sample ranged from about 3.5 to 10.27 million with IR-seq versus only about 80 to 1,300 with RNA-seq. The study compared TCR repertoires from targeted immune repertoire sequencing and bulk whole-transcriptome sequencing run on the same bone marrow samples. A main aim was a read-filtering strategy for immune repertoire data, specifically whether clonotypes supported by a single read should be removed.

Study-wide findings and limitations: Compared with RNA-seq, IR-seq captured clonotypes at much greater depth and more reliably, and a smaller IR-seq throughput was enough to identify most of the shared clonotypes. When single-read clonotypes were removed, the proportions of shared clonotypes in IR-seq and RNA-seq correlated more strongly. In IR-seq, single-read clonotypes were roughly 84% of clonotypes but approximately 4% of total reads; in RNA-seq they were about 70% of clonotypes and approximately 40% of reads. Rather than purified T cells, the sorted CD138-negative fraction was a mixed bone marrow immune population.

This clonotype was counted ten times or more. Its antigen is currently not known. Base qualities are not recorded, but no much larger clone differs from it by a single base. TCR libraries were constructed from roughly 400 ng RNA using the Immunoverse kit, and molecular barcoded adaptors covering alpha/delta and beta/gamma chains were employed. TCR library preparation was performed with the same RNA that was used for transcriptome sequencing. TCR libraries were sequenced on an Illumina HiSeq 4000 with 2 x 150 cycles. The published analysis was carried out like this. With MiXCR, TCR reads were aligned to human V, D, J and C references and assembled into CDR3 clonotypes, with quality filtering and error correction included. The tcR package in R was used for analysis of clonotype counts and gene usage diversity. For inspection of raw mapping reads, RNA-seq reads were mapped by STAR aligner version 2.5.3a onto GRCh37 of the human genome. To test how sequencing depth affected the clonotypes detected, IR-seq fastq files were randomly downsampled with Seqtk 1.3. TCRdb ran its own pipeline on the public reads, namely fastp trimming at Q25 and MiXCR clone calling, and kept in-frame beta chains. Every distinct CDR3 protein forms one entry, paired with its most common genes and DNA. V and J calls and clone size were set by TCRdb, not the authors. This sample comprises about 62,000 distinct CDR3 sequences, roughly 19% of them detected only once. The top ten clonotypes cover roughly a tenth of the sample.

Each patient had bone marrow sampled at the time of active disease. Ficoll-Hypaque density gradient centrifugation was used to isolate the bone marrow mononuclear cells. Myeloma plasma cells were removed and CD138-negative cells were obtained by negative selection following labeling with CD138 magnetic microbeads on a MACS separator. Purity of the isolated cells was checked by flow cytometry on an Attune NxT using CD138 antibodies. Total RNA was extracted with TRIzol reagent and quantified with a NanoDrop spectrophotometer. For each patient, paired RNA-seq and IR-seq were run on the CD138-negative bone marrow sample from that patient. Sequences SEHNR (CDR1) and FQNEAQ (CDR2) are obtained from the germline V gene (reference sequence). Clipping removes 6 bases from V and 0 bases from J, with 4 as the unmatched junction base count. The CDR3 holds 16 amino acids from the cysteine to the phenylalanine. Only CDR3 DNA is held: 48 bases, read in frame from base 1.

The V and J segments used are TRBV7-9 and TRBJ1-4, with 10 central nucleotides matching TRBD1. Sequencing used a population of CD138-negative cells sorted from bone marrow. The sample's cell subset or site label, decoded: bone marrow mononuclear cells depleted of CD138+ plasma/myeloma cells by negative magnetic selection. The origin of this receptor is a donor at least 40 years old with multiple myeloma. The sequenced DNA is TGTGCCAGCAGATCCGGACAGGGGGCAACTAATGAAAAACTGTTTTTT. It specifies CASRSGQGATNEKLFF.